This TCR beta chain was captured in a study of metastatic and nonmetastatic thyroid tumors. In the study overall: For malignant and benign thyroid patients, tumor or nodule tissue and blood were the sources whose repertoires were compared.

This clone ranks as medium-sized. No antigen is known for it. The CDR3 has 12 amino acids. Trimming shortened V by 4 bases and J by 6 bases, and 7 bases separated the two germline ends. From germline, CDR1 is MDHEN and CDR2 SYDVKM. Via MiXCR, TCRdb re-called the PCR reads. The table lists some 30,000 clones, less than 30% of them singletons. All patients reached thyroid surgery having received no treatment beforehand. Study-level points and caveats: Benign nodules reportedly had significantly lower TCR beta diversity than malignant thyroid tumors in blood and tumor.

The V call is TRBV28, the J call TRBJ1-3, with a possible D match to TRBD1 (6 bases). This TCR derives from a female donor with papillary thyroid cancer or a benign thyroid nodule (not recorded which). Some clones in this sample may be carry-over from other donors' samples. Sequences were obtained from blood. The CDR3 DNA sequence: TGTGCCAGCAGTTCAGGGGAAAACACCATATATTTT. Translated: CASSSGENTIYF.